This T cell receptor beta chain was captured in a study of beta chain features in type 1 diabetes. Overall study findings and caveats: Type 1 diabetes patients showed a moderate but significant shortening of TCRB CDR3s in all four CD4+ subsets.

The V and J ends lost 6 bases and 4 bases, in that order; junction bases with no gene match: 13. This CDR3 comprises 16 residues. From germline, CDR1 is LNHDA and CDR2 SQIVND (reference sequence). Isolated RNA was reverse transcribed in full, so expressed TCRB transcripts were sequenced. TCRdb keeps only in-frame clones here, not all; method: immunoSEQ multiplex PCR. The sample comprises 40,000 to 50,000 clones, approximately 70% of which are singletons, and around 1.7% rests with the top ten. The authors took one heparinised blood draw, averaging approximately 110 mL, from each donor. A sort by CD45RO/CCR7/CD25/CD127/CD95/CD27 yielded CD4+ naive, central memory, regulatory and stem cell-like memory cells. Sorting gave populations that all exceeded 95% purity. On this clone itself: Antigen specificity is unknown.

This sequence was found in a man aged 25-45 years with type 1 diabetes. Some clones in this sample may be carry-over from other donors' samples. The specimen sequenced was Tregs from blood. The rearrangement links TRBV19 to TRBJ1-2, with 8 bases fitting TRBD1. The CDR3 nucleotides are TGTGCCAGTAGCCAGCTCGCCGGACAGGGTTCCTATGGCTACACCTTC. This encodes CASSQLAGQGSYGYTF.